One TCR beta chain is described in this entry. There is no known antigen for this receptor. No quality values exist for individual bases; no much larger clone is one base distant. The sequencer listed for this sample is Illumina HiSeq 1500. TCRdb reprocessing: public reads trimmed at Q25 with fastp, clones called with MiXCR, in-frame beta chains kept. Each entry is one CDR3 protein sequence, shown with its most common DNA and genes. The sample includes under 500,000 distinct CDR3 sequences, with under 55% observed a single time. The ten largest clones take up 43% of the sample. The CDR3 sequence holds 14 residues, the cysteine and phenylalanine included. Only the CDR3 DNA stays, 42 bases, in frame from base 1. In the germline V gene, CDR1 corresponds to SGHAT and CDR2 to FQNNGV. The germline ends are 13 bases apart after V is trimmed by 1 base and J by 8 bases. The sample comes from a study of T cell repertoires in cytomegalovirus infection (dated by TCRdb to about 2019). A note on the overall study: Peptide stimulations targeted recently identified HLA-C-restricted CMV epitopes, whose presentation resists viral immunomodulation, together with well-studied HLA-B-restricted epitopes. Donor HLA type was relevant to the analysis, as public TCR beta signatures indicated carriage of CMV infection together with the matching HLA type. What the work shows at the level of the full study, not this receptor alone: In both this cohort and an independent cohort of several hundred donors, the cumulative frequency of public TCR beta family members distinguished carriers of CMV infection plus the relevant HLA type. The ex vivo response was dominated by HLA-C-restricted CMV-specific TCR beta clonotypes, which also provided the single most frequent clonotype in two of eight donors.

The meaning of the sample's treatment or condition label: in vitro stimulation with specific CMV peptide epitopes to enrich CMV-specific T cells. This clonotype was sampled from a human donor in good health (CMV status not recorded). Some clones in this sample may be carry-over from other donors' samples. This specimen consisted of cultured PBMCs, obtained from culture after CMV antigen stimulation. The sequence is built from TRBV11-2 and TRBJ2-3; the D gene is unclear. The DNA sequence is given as TGTGCCAGCAGCTTAGTTTCTATCTGGGGTACGCAGTATTTT. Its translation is CASSLVSIWGTQYF. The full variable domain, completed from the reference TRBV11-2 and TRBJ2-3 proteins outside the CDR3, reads EAGVAQSPRYKIIEKRQSVAFWCNPISGHATLYWYQQILGQGPKLLIQFQNNGVVDDSQLPKDRFSAERLKGVDSTLKIQPAKLEDSAVYLCASSLVSIWGTQYFGPGTRLTVL.